These T cell receptor beta chains were read from a single sample in a study of T cell responses to AZD1222 COVID-19 vaccine. Some clones are missing from TCRdb's copy, which holds only in-frame ones; the method was immunoSEQ multiplex PCR. The table records around 140,000 clones, 70% to 90% of them present only once. This specimen consisted of peripheral blood, obtained on day 0 of AZD1222 vaccination. Every receptor here comes from an adult in good health. The CDR3 runs from the conserved cysteine through the conserved F or W. The D gene is left open where the match is weak. For some rows the clone size is stated as once, few or many, or as a class when expanded; others skip it.

D	V	J	size	DNA	CDR3
NA	TRBV11-1	TRBJ2-5	NA	TGTGCCAGCAGCTTATTCTCGGTAGGGAGGCAGACCCAGTACTTC	CASSLFSVGRQTQYF
TRBD1	TRBV28	TRBJ1-5	NA	TGTGCCAGCAGACACGGACAGGGACTTCAGCCCCAGCATTTT	CASRHGQGLQPQHF
NA	TRBV7-2	TRBJ1-1	NA	TGTGCCAGCGCATATAAAAACACTGAAGCTTTCTTT	CASAYKNTEAFF
TRBD1	TRBV4-1	TRBJ1-5	NA	TGCGCCAGCAGCCAAGATGCGGGACAGATAAGGACGGGGGATCAGCCCCAGCATTTT	CASSQDAGQIRTGDQPQHF
NA	TRBV10-3	TRBJ2-5	NA	TGTGCCATCAGTGAGTGGGCAGAACAAGAGACCCAGTACTTC	CAISEWAEQETQYF
NA	TRBV6-4	TRBJ2-6	NA	TGTGCCAGCAGTGACGTTCTACAGGTCCTCTTCTCTGGGGCCAACGTCCTGACTTTC	CASSDVLQVLFSGANVLTF
NA	TRBV12-3/TRBV12-4	TRBJ1-2	NA	TGTGCCAGCAGTTTTGGCGATGGCTACACCTTC	CASSFGDGYTF
NA	TRBV7-2	TRBJ1-2	NA	TGTGCCAGCAGCTCGTTTTATTCCAGCTATGGCTACACCTTC	CASSSFYSSYGYTF
NA	TRBV7-9	TRBJ2-3	NA	TGTGCCAGCAGCTGGCCCCGGGGGGCGAGCACAGATACGCAGTATTTT	CASSWPRGASTDTQYF
NA	TRBV4-3	TRBJ2-7	NA	TGCGCCAGCAGCCAAGAGAGCTCCTACGAGCAGTACTTC	CASSQESSYEQYF
NA	TRBV3-1/TRBV3-2	TRBJ1-4	once	TGTGCCAGCAGCCAACCACACGGGAATGAAAAACTGTTTTTT	CASSQPHGNEKLFF
NA	TRBV7-9	TRBJ1-2	NA	TGTGCCAGCAGCTTCAACCAGGGCTATGGCTACACCTTC	CASSFNQGYGYTF
NA	TRBV19	TRBJ1-1	NA	TGTGCCAGTAGTCAGCAGGGGCGTATGAACACTGAAGCTTTCTTT	CASSQQGRMNTEAFF
NA	TRBV7-9	TRBJ2-7	once	TGTGCCAGCAGCCCTAGGGCTAGGGGAGAGTTCTACGAGCAGTACTTC	CASSPRARGEFYEQYF
NA	TRBV7-2	TRBJ1-1	NA	TGTGCCAGCAGCTTCAGACATACCCCCATGAACACTGAAGCTTTCTTT	CASSFRHTPMNTEAFF
TRBD1	TRBV28	TRBJ1-2	NA	TGTGCCAGCAGTACCCAGGGACAGCTCTATGGCTACACCTTC	CASSTQGQLYGYTF
NA	TRBV7-2	TRBJ1-1	once	TGTGCCAGCAGCCGACAGTTGAACACTGAAGCTTTCTTT	CASSRQLNTEAFF
TRBD2	TRBV3-1/TRBV3-2	TRBJ2-7	NA	TGTGCCAGCAGCCCGCGCCTTCTAGCGGCTCTCTCCTACGAGCAGTACTTC	CASSPRLLAALSYEQYF
TRBD1	TRBV27	TRBJ1-2	NA	TGTGCCAGCAGTACAACAGGGGGCACCGCCTATGGCTACACCTTC	CASSTTGGTAYGYTF
NA	TRBV6-5	TRBJ2-7	NA	TGTGCCAGCAGGCTGGGGACCTTCTACGAGCAGTACTTC	CASRLGTFYEQYF